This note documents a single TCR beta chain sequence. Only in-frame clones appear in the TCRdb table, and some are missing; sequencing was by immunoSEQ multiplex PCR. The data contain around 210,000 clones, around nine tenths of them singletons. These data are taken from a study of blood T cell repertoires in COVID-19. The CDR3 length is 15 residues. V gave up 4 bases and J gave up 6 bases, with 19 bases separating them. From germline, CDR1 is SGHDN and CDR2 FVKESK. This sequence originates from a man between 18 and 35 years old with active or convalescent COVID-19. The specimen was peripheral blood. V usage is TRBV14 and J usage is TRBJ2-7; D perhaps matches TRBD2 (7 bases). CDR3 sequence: CASSPLGEGEGEQYF. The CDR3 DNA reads TGTGCCAGCAGCCCATTAGGGGAGGGGGAAGGCGAGCAGTACTTC.